The 29 T cell receptor beta chains below all came from one sample that was sequenced in a study of CD8 T cells in ankylosing spondylitis. Study findings and constraints: Blood from ankylosing spondylitis patients appeared to carry a characteristic roughly 8-variant TCR beta motif.

Antigens of these TCRs are unknown. TCRdb analysed the 5' RACE reads with MiXCR anew, one entry per CDR3 protein. The sample lists approximately 540,000 distinct CDR3 sequences; approximately 12% were seen once. Sequenced: blood, either unsorted or a sorted T cell fraction (not recorded which). The source of these receptors is a male donor with ankylosing spondylitis.

The J gene is TRBJ1-5, the V gene TRBV20-1, with TRBD1 as a possible D gene (5 bases). The CDR3 spans 15 residues. V was shortened by 5 bases and J by 7 bases, with 21 bases between the two germline ends. Germline V gene sequence: CDR1 DFQATT, CDR2 SNEGSKA (reference sequence). The DNA for the CDR3 is TGCAGTGCTGGCTCAGACAGCGCAAAAATCCAGCCCCAGCATTTT. It translates to CSAGSDSAKIQPQHF.

The chain combines TRBV25-1 with TRBJ2-5; 9 bases are shared with TRBD1. Trimming removed 7 bases from V and 1 base from J; junction bases left unmatched: 7. CDR3 length: 15 residues. The germline V gene has CDR1 MGHDK and CDR2 SYGVNS. The CDR3 protein is CASTLTQGAQETQYF. In DNA, the CDR3 is TGTGCCAGCACCTTGACACAGGGGGCCCAAGAGACCCAGTACTTC.

This clonotype came up once. The CDR3 protein is CASTSEGAGGTYGYTF. CDR3 nucleotide sequence: TGTGCCAGCACCTCAGAAGGTGCAGGGGGAACCTATGGCTACACCTTC. The chain links TRBV11-2 to TRBJ1-2; TRBD1 matches 7 bases. This CDR3 comprises 16 residues. Germline lookup yields CDR1 SGHAT and CDR2 FQNNGV. V gave up 7 bases and J gave up 4 bases; unmatched junction bases: 15. Full variable domain (remainder filled in from reference TRBV11-2 and TRBJ1-2): EAGVAQSPRYKIIEKRQSVAFWCNPISGHATLYWYQQILGQGPKLLIQFQNNGVVDDSQLPKDRFSAERLKGVDSTLKIQPAKLEDSAVYLCASTSEGAGGTYGYTFGSGTRLTVV.

This clonotype showed up many times. CDR3 residues: CASSLGSGSTDTQYF. The CDR3 DNA reads as TGCGCCAGCAGCTTGGGTAGCGGGAGCACAGATACGCAGTATTTT. This chain uses TRBV5-1 with TRBJ2-3; 7 bases are a match to TRBD2. Per the germline V gene, CDR1 is SGHRS and CDR2 is YFSETQ. V shed 0 bases, J shed 0 bases, and the junction held 1 base outside the gene matches. This CDR3 region has 15 residues. Based on the CDR3 plus reference TRBV5-1 and TRBJ2-3, the full variable domain is KAGVTQTPRYLIKTRGQQVTLSCSPISGHRSVSWYQQTPGQGLQFLFEYFSETQRNKGNFPGRFSGRQFSNSRSEMNVSTLELGDSALYLCASSLGSGSTDTQYFGPGTRLTVL.

V usage is TRBV3-1 and J usage is TRBJ2-1, with 8 bases that match TRBD2. Germline V lookup: CDR1 LGHDT, CDR2 YNNKEL (reference sequence). The CDR3 runs to 17 residues. The junction had 11 bases not matched to a gene; V was cut back by 2 bases and J by 5 bases. CDR3: CASSQRSRGAGNNEQFF. The CDR3 DNA reads TGTGCCAGCAGCCAAAGGTCGCGGGGGGCGGGGAACAATGAGCAGTTCTTC.

As to this clonotype: A much more abundant neighbour one base away suggests this may be a read error. The genes are TRBV4-1 and TRBJ1-2, with D hard to call. The CDR3 length is 12 residues. Germline V lookup: CDR1 MGHRA, CDR2 YSYEKL. Trimming pared 4 bases from V and 4 bases from J, leaving 7 bases between. The CDR3 DNA is TGCGCCAGCAGCCTGCTTACCTATGGCTACACCTTC. This codes for CASSLLTYGYTF.

V is TRBV19 and J is TRBJ1-5, with D perhaps matching TRBD1 (5 bases). Germline V lookup: CDR1 LNHDA, CDR2 SQIVND (reference sequence). Trimming shortened V by 5 bases and J by 0 bases, and 14 bases separated the two germline ends. The CDR3 consists of 16 residues. CDR3 DNA sequence: TGTGCCAGTAGTCACCTCGAGGGGAATAGCAATCAGCCCCAGCATTTT. Encoded protein: CASSHLEGNSNQPQHF.

The table lists this clonotype with a few counts. The chain employs TRBV20-1 and TRBJ2-4; 16 positions match TRBD2. CDR1 DFQATT and CDR2 SNEGSKA come from the germline V gene (reference sequence). The CDR3 loop spans 16 amino acids. CDR3 bases: TGCGGCGGGACTAGCGGGAGGGCTCTAGCCAAAAACATTCAGTACTTC. This sequence encodes CGGTSGRALAKNIQYF.

This sequence joins TRBV25-1 and TRBJ1-2; D ambiguous. V was shortened by 9 bases and J by 6 bases, with 20 bases between the two germline ends. Germline CDR1 reads MGHDK; CDR2 reads SYGVNS. The CDR3 spans 14 residues. CDR3 bases: TGTGCCAGGACACCCCGGGCCCCGGGCGATGGCTACACCTTC. Translating gives CARTPRAPGDGYTF.

This clonotype has ten or more counts. The chain is built from TRBV10-3 and TRBJ2-1; TRBD1 matches 12 bases. CDR3 length equals 16 residues. Germline lookup yields CDR1 ENHRY and CDR2 SYGVKD. The trim removed 8 bases at V and 4 bases at J, leaving 9 bases unmatched. The DNA of the CDR3 is TGTGCCATCGCTCTTGGGACAGGGGGCCGGTACAATGAGCAGTTCTTC. Its translation is CAIALGTGGRYNEQFF.

This clonotype was detected a few times. In DNA form, the CDR3 reads TGTGCCAGCAAAGGACAGGGAGAACTCTATGGCTACACCTTC. Translating gives CASKGQGELYGYTF. The chain uses TRBV27 and TRBJ1-2, with TRBD1 matching over 8 bases. The CDR3 sequence is 14 residues long. Germline lookup yields CDR1 MNHEY and CDR2 SMNVEV (reference sequence). The V and J ends lost 7 bases and 4 bases, in that order; junction bases with no gene match: 8.

This chain links TRBV19 with TRBJ2-3; D not resolved. The V end was cut by 6 bases, the J end by 4 bases, with 17 bases between. This CDR3 is built from 15 residues. Germline CDR1 LNHDA, CDR2 SQIVND (reference sequence). The CDR3 loop is CASSPSPGRSDTQYF. The CDR3 bases are TGTGCCAGTAGCCCCTCTCCCGGGCGGTCAGATACGCAGTATTTT. Full variable domain (rest looked up from reference TRBV19 and TRBJ2-3): DGGITQSPKYLFRKEGQNVTLSCEQNLNHDAMYWYRQDPGQGLRLIYYSQIVNDFQKGDIAEGYSVSREKKESFPLTVTSAQKNPTAFYLCASSPSPGRSDTQYFGPGTRLTVL.

The V call is TRBV2, the J call TRBJ2-5, with a weak D call TRBD1 (8 bases). The CDR3 has 15 residues. Trimming cost V 5 bases and J 5 bases, with 18 bases left between them. Germline loops: CDR1 SNHLY, CDR2 FYNNEI. CDR3 coding DNA: TGTGCCAGCAGTCCGGACAGGGCAGCGGGGGAGACCCAGTACTTC. Residues: CASSPDRAAGETQYF.

To note about this clonotype: Being one base from a much bigger clone, this may be a read error. Here the CDR3 omits its conserved ending phenylalanine or tryptophan, so a read error is the likely source. The rearrangement joins TRBV9 to TRBJ2-5, with D uncertain. Trimming shortened V by 4 bases and J by 2 bases, and 6 bases separated the two germline ends. The CDR3 has 12 amino acids. Looked up from germline, CDR1 is SGDLS and CDR2 is YYNGEE. The CDR3: CASSSGQETQYL. For the CDR3, the DNA is TGTGCCAGCAGCTCCGGTCAAGAGACCCAGTACCTC.

This clonotype appeared many times. The gene calls are TRBV11-2 and TRBJ2-2, with D unclear. Trimming shortened V by 3 bases and J by 1 base, and 15 bases separated the two germline ends. This CDR3 comprises 17 residues. Germline-derived CDR1 and CDR2 are SGHAT and FQNNGV. The CDR3 region has the DNA TGTGCCAGCAGCTTTAGGGCCGGGTCAGTGAACACCGGGGAGCTGTTTTTT. Its protein is CASSFRAGSVNTGELFF.

This clonotype appeared a few times. The chain carries TRBV5-1 and TRBJ2-5; a weak D match, TRBD2 (5 bases). Germline V gene data show CDR1 as SGHRS and CDR2 as YFSETQ. The CDR3 consists of 13 residues. The V gene lost 2 bases and the J gene lost 4 bases, with 9 bases spanning the gap. DNA for the CDR3: TGCGCCAGCAGCTTACCCCGGGGAGAGACCCAGTACTTC. Its protein product is CASSLPRGETQYF.

This clonotype was observed a few times. The chain has TRBV29-1 and TRBJ2-3; D perhaps matches TRBD2 (6 bases). With 6 bases removed from V and 2 bases from J, the gap between germline ends came to 12 bases. The germline V gene has CDR1 SQVTM and CDR2 ANQGSEA. The length of the CDR3 is 13 residues. The CDR3 DNA is TGCAGCGTGATCCGGGGGTCCACAGATACGCAGTATTTT. Translation: CSVIRGSTDTQYF.

The genes are TRBV20-1 and TRBJ2-5; 12 positions agree with TRBD2. There are 16 residues in the CDR3. The V gene's germline CDR1 is DFQATT and CDR2 SNEGSKA (reference sequence). The junction had 12 bases not matched to a gene; V was cut back by 5 bases and J by 5 bases. The CDR3 protein is CSASAQLAGGGETQYF. CDR3 bases: TGCAGTGCTTCCGCTCAACTAGCGGGAGGTGGGGAGACCCAGTACTTC.

This clonotype was picked up a small number of times. The chain combines TRBV24-1 with TRBJ2-3; D perhaps matches TRBD1 (5 bases). V lost 2 bases and J lost 1, with 12 bases in between. There are 16 residues in the CDR3. Germline values: CDR1 KGHDR, CDR2 SFDVKD. The CDR3 spells CATSDSTGDGTDTQYF. CDR3 nucleotide sequence: TGTGCCACCAGTGATTCAACAGGCGACGGCACAGATACGCAGTATTTT.

This chain links TRBV30 with TRBJ2-1; 12 bases are shared with TRBD2. J lost 4 bases, V lost 5 bases, and 0 bases had no gene match. The CDR3 sequence is 13 residues long. Germline V lookup: CDR1 GTSNPN, CDR2 SVGIG (reference sequence). CDR3 in amino acids: CAWGLAGYNEQFF. The CDR3, as DNA: TGTGCCTGGGGACTAGCGGGATACAATGAGCAGTTCTTC.

The chain uses TRBV30 and TRBJ1-3; D is possibly TRBD1 (6 bases). The CDR3 totals 14 residues. Trimming pared 6 bases from V and 2 bases from J, leaving 14 bases between. Germline CDR1 reads GTSNPN; CDR2 reads SVGIG (reference sequence). CDR3 in amino acids: CACNRVYAGNTIYF. For the CDR3, the DNA is TGTGCCTGCAACAGGGTGTACGCTGGAAACACCATATATTTT.

V usage is TRBV11-2 and J usage is TRBJ1-2; D is unresolved. Looked up from germline, CDR1 is SGHAT and CDR2 is FQNNGV. V was clipped by 1 base and J by 3 bases, with 12 bases between them. The CDR3 runs to 15 residues. This CDR3 reads CASSLGSTEYYGYTF. The CDR3 DNA follows: TGTGCCAGCAGCTTAGGGAGCACTGAGTACTATGGCTACACCTTC.

This chain connects TRBV27 to TRBJ2-1; 10 bases map to TRBD1. CDR1 and CDR2 (germline): MNHEY, SMNVEV (reference sequence). V trimming: 5 bases; J trimming: 4 bases; junction bases outside the gene matches: 8. The CDR3 is 16 residues long. CDR3: CASSPSGTGAYNEQFF. The DNA of the CDR3 is TGTGCCAGCAGTCCCTCCGGGACAGGGGCATACAATGAGCAGTTCTTC.

This clonotype occurred many times. The J gene is TRBJ2-1, the V gene TRBV20-1, with D perhaps matching TRBD2 (6 bases). From germline, CDR1 is DFQATT and CDR2 SNEGSKA (reference sequence). This CDR3 has 12 residues. V lost 7 bases to trimming and J lost 6 bases, with 13 bases between them. The CDR3 nucleotides read TGCAGTGGGGACTCCGCTGGCAATGAGCAGTTCTTC. Its protein is CSGDSAGNEQFF.

The V gene is TRBV10-3, the J gene TRBJ2-1, with 9 bases lining up with TRBD2. J lost 5 bases, V lost 6 bases, and 8 bases had no gene match. Germline CDR1 is ENHRY and CDR2 is SYGVKD. The CDR3 runs 15 residues. CDR3 bases: TGTGCCATCAGACCCGGGACTAGCTCAGACAATGAGCAGTTCTTC. Protein: CAIRPGTSSDNEQFF.

In this sample, this clonotype turned up a few times. The V gene is TRBV5-1, the J gene TRBJ1-5; a weak D match, TRBD1 (5 bases). CDR1 and CDR2 from the germline V gene are SGHRS and YFSETQ. The CDR3 runs 15 residues. V was clipped by 3 bases and J by 9 bases, with 19 bases between them. The CDR3 bases are TGCGCCAGCAGCTCAGGGATAGGGGCCTCCGGGCCCCAGCATTTT. It encodes CASSSGIGASGPQHF.

In this sample, this clonotype turned up a few times. The chain carries TRBV27 and TRBJ2-7; D uncertain. Germline CDR1 reads MNHEY; CDR2 reads SMNVEV (reference sequence). V dropped 6 bases and J dropped 7 bases, with 10 bases sitting between them. The CDR3 loop spans 11 amino acids. The CDR3 nucleotides are TGTGCCAGCAGGATAGGAAAAGAGCAGTACTTC. Encoded protein: CASRIGKEQYF.

This clonotype showed up just a few times. The genes are TRBV7-9 and TRBJ2-4; the D is unclear. V was clipped by 1 base and J by 0 bases, with 7 bases between them. Per the germline V gene, CDR1 is SEHNR and CDR2 is FQNEAQ (reference sequence). The CDR3 has 15 amino acids. CDR3 residues: CASSLGSAAKNIQYF. The CDR3 bases are TGTGCCAGCAGCTTAGGATCCGCAGCCAAAAACATTCAGTACTTC.

In DNA form, the CDR3 reads TGCAGTGCTTTGACAACAACTAATGAAAAACTGTTTTTT. Amino acids: CSALTTTNEKLFF. J is TRBJ1-4 and V is TRBV20-1; no firm D call. This CDR3 is 13 amino acids long. Germline assignment: CDR1 DFQATT and CDR2 SNEGSKA (reference sequence). Trimming removed 5 bases at V and 0 bases at J, with 7 bases between.